Following are 14 T cell receptor beta chains from one sample sequenced in a study of early T cells in non-severe SARS-CoV-2 infection. TCRdb used MiXCR to reprocess the 5' RACE reads, holding one entry per CDR3 protein. The table records roughly 86,000 distinct CDR3 sequences, roughly 6% of them present only once. Sequencing used whole blood. The receptors were gathered from an adult who was a healthcare worker with PCR-confirmed SARS-CoV-2 infection or an uninfected control (not recorded which).

This clonotype was observed at least ten times. The chain couples TRBV7-6 to TRBJ2-1; 8 bases match TRBD2. From germline, CDR1 is SGHVS and CDR2 FNYEAQ. V lost 5 bases and J lost 4; bases outside the gene matches: 10. The CDR3 is 16 amino acids. This CDR3 is CASSLQPTSAYNEQFF. The CDR3 DNA is TGTGCCAGCAGCCTCCAACCGACTAGCGCTTACAATGAGCAGTTCTTC.

This clonotype was seen at least ten times. The gene calls are TRBV6-2 or TRBV6-3 and TRBJ2-2; D gene ambiguous. Looked up from germline, CDR1 is MNHEY and CDR2 is SVGEGT. The CDR3 consists of 12 residues. The V and J ends lost 7 bases and 5 bases respectively, with 8 bases between them. This CDR3 is CASTLRTGELFF. CDR3 DNA: TGTGCCAGCACCCTACGGACCGGGGAGCTGTTTTTT.

This clonotype was detected ten times or more. The chain joins TRBV30 to TRBJ1-2; the D gene is possibly TRBD1 (5 bases). The CDR3 has 13 residues. Germline CDR1 is GTSNPN and CDR2 is SVGIG (reference sequence). V lost 1 base to trimming and J lost 7 bases, with 13 bases between them. CDR3 protein: CAWSGDPYSGYTF. CDR3 nucleotide sequence: TGTGCCTGGAGTGGGGACCCCTACTCTGGCTACACCTTC.

This clonotype was observed at least ten times. The V gene is TRBV5-1, the J gene TRBJ2-2; D is perhaps TRBD1 (6 bases). This CDR3 has 16 residues. In germline, CDR1 is SGHRS, CDR2 YFSETQ. Trimming left V 4 bases short and J 1 base short, with 14 bases between. CDR3 nucleotide sequence: TGCGCCAGCAGCGGAACCGGGACACGGAACACCGGGGAGCTGTTTTTT. Its translation is CASSGTGTRNTGELFF. The full variable domain, completed using reference TRBV5-1 and TRBJ2-2, is KAGVTQTPRYLIKTRGQQVTLSCSPISGHRSVSWYQQTPGQGLQFLFEYFSETQRNKGNFPGRFSGRQFSNSRSEMNVSTLELGDSALYLCASSGTGTRNTGELFFGEGSRLTVL.

This clonotype turned up a few times. The CDR3 coding sequence is TGCAGTGCCCCGGGGCTAGCCAAAAACATTCAGTACTTC. Translation gives CSAPGLAKNIQYF. The chain combines TRBV20-1 with TRBJ2-4; D is tentatively TRBD1 or TRBD2 (5 bases each). The CDR3 contains 13 residues. Germline V gene lookup returns CDR1 DFQATT and CDR2 SNEGSKA (reference sequence). Trimming removed 6 bases at V and 0 bases at J, with 9 bases between.

This chain connects TRBV12-3 or TRBV12-4 to TRBJ1-2; no clear D gene. CDR3 length: 13 residues. The V end was cut by 5 bases, the J end by 2 bases, with 9 bases between. CDR3 residues: CASSPGRNYGYTF. The DNA for the CDR3 is TGTGCCAGCAGTCCCGGGAGGAACTATGGCTACACCTTC.

The sample holds many counts of this clonotype. The chain is built from TRBV29-1 and TRBJ2-5; D call uncertain. Germline V lookup: CDR1 SQVTM, CDR2 ANQGSEA. The CDR3 has 12 residues. Trimming took off 2 bases at V and 4 bases at J, with 8 bases between the two ends. CDR3 residues: CSVESRTETQYF. CDR3 in DNA: TGCAGCGTTGAATCGCGGACAGAGACCCAGTACTTC.

This clonotype occurred a few times. The V call is TRBV7-8, the J call TRBJ1-1; the D gene is possibly TRBD1 (6 bases). Germline lookup yields CDR1 SGHVS and CDR2 FQNEAQ. This CDR3 region has 15 residues. V gave up 3 bases and J gave up 5 bases, with 16 bases separating them. CDR3 coding DNA: TGTGCCAGCAGCTTCGGCGTCAGGGGAGGGACTGAAGCTTTCTTT. Its protein is CASSFGVRGGTEAFF. Combining the CDR3 with reference TRBV7-8 and TRBJ1-1 gives the whole variable domain GAGVSQSPRYKVAKRGQDVALRCDPISGHVSLFWYQQALGQGPEFLTYFQNEAQLDKSGLPSDRFFAERPEGSVSTLKIQRTQQEDSAVYLCASSFGVRGGTEAFFGQGTRLTVV.

This clonotype was detected many times. V gene TRBV20-1 combines with J gene TRBJ2-3; 12 nucleotides match TRBD2. V shed 6 bases, J shed 2 bases, and the junction held 6 bases outside the gene matches. Germline V lookup: CDR1 DFQATT, CDR2 SNEGSKA (reference sequence). The CDR3 has 15 amino acids. The CDR3 nucleotides are TGCAGTGCGGTAGGACTAGCGGGGTACACAGATACGCAGTATTTT. It codes for CSAVGLAGYTDTQYF.

This clonotype was counted between two and nine times. The chain joins TRBV6-2 or TRBV6-3 to TRBJ1-4; perhaps TRBD1 as D (6 bases). V lost 4 bases to trimming and J lost 9 bases, with 18 bases between them. The CDR3 is 15 residues long. CDR1 is MNHEY, CDR2 SVGEGT, per germline. CDR3 loop: CASSSSGTLGKKLFF. The CDR3 DNA reads TGTGCCAGCAGTTCATCCGGGACACTCGGGAAAAAACTGTTTTTT.

CDR3 sequence reads: CASSYRQSDTQYF. The CDR3 DNA follows: TGTGCCAGCAGTTACAGGCAGTCCGATACGCAGTATTTT. The chain has TRBV6-2 or TRBV6-3 and TRBJ2-3; D is undetermined. The V end lost 2 bases, the J end lost 6 bases, and 9 bases lay between the germline ends. The CDR3 extends over 13 amino acids. Germline CDR1 and CDR2: MNHEY and SVGEGT.

This clonotype has a handful of counts. The chain uses TRBV19 and TRBJ2-3; 12 nucleotides agree with TRBD2. J gave up 2 bases and V 6 bases, and 6 bases lay outside the gene matches. Per the germline V gene, CDR1 is LNHDA and CDR2 is SQIVND (reference sequence). The CDR3 is 16 amino acids. The CDR3 DNA sequence: TGTGCCAGTAGATCCGGACTAGCGGGACCCACAGATACGCAGTATTTT. Its translation: CASRSGLAGPTDTQYF. The complete variable domain, with remaining parts taken from reference TRBV19 and TRBJ2-3, reads DGGITQSPKYLFRKEGQNVTLSCEQNLNHDAMYWYRQDPGQGLRLIYYSQIVNDFQKGDIAEGYSVSREKKESFPLTVTSAQKNPTAFYLCASRSGLAGPTDTQYFGPGTRLTVL.

CDR3 nucleotides: TGTGCCAGCAGTAAGGACGAGAACACTGAAGCTTTCTTT. It encodes CASSKDENTEAFF. The V gene is TRBV21-1, the J gene TRBJ1-1. TRBV21-1 is flagged as a pseudogene. This CDR3 spans 13 amino acids.

This sequence joins TRBV6-5 and TRBJ2-2, with 16 bases matching TRBD2. CDR3 length: 19 amino acids. V was clipped by 4 bases and J by 1 base; unmatched bases: 6. Per the germline V gene, CDR1 is MNHEY and CDR2 is SVGAGI. The CDR3 DNA reads TGTGCCAGCAGTTCGCCGGGACTAGCGGGGGGGCTGAACACCGGGGAGCTGTTTTTT. This gives the protein CASSSPGLAGGLNTGELFF.